The 9 T cell receptor beta chains given below trace back to one sample, sequenced in a study of blood T cell repertoires in COVID-19. The assay was immunoSEQ multiplex PCR, and TCRdb's table has in-frame clones only and misses some. This table has around 250,000 clones, around nine tenths appearing once. Sequenced: PBMCs or T cells enriched from blood (not recorded which). The receptors were gathered from a woman between 50 and 59 years old who had recovered from COVID-19.

This clone was picked up one time. This chain joins TRBV4-1 and TRBJ2-1; the D gene is possibly TRBD1 (5 bases). V was cut by 0 bases and J by 9 bases, with 12 bases left in between. This CDR3 has 14 amino acids. Per germline, CDR1 MGHRA and CDR2 YSYEKL. CDR3 region: CASSQDRTPGEQFF. For the CDR3, the DNA is TGCGCCAGCAGCCAAGATCGGACACCAGGTGAGCAGTTCTTC.

This chain links TRBV5-4 with TRBJ2-2; TRBD2 might be the D (6 bases). CDR3 length: 15 residues. The V and J ends lost 3 bases and 5 bases respectively, with 14 bases between them. The germline V gene has CDR1 SGHNT and CDR2 YYREEE (reference sequence). CDR3: CASSSGTVGTGELFF. The CDR3 DNA is TGTGCCAGCAGCTCGGGGACTGTTGGTACCGGGGAGCTGTTTTTT.

The genes are TRBV19 and TRBJ2-1, with D possibly TRBD1 on 6 matching bases. V was cut by 4 bases and J by 7 bases, with 11 bases left in between. The CDR3 spans 13 residues. Germline V lookup: CDR1 LNHDA, CDR2 SQIVND (reference sequence). The CDR3 DNA is TGTGCCAGTAGTAACAGGGTTGAAAATGAGCAGTTCTTC. Amino acids: CASSNRVENEQFF.

The chain is built from TRBV7-9 and TRBJ1-5, with D possibly TRBD1 on 6 matching bases. Per the germline V gene, CDR1 is SEHNR and CDR2 is FQNEAQ (reference sequence). The CDR3 runs 14 residues. V lost 6 bases, J lost 7 bases, and 16 bases lay in between. This chain's CDR3 is CASSSTGSGQPQHF. Here the CDR3 DNA reads TGTGCCAGCAGTAGTACAGGGTCGGGGCAGCCCCAGCATTTT. The entire variable domain, with the rest obtained from reference TRBV7-9 and TRBJ1-5, is as follows: DTGVSQNPRHKITKRGQNVTFRCDPISEHNRLYWYRQTLGQGPEFLTYFQNEAQLEKSRLLSDRFSAERPKGSFSTLEIQRTEQGDSAMYLCASSSTGSGQPQHFGDGTRLSIL.

The J gene is TRBJ2-2, the V gene TRBV11-3; 8 bases map to TRBD1. Germline V gene data show CDR1 as SGHNT and CDR2 as YENEEA. CDR3 length: 17 residues. The junction had 5 bases not matched to a gene; V was cut back by 2 bases and J by 0 bases. In nucleotides, the CDR3 is TGTGCCAGCAGCTTACGACAGGGGATCGCGAACACCGGGGAGCTGTTTTTT. This codes for CASSLRQGIANTGELFF. The whole variable domain, remainder taken from reference TRBV11-3 and TRBJ2-2, is EAGVVQSPRYKIIEKKQPVAFWCNPISGHNTLYWYLQNLGQGPELLIRYENEEAVDDSQLPKDRFSAERLKGVDSTLKIQPAELGDSAVYLCASSLRQGIANTGELFFGEGSRLTVL.

V gene TRBV10-3 combines with J gene TRBJ2-1; 11 bases are a match to TRBD2. The CDR3 contains 17 residues. The germline V gene has CDR1 ENHRY and CDR2 SYGVKD. The junction had 3 bases not matched to a gene; V was cut back by 2 bases and J by 0 bases. The CDR3 here is CAISEPTSGSSYNEQFF. CDR3 in DNA: TGTGCCATCAGTGAGCCTACTAGCGGGAGCTCCTACAATGAGCAGTTCTTC.

This clone was counted between two and nine times. J is TRBJ2-2 and V is TRBV19, with 11 positions matching TRBD1. This CDR3 has 16 residues. Germline assignment: CDR1 LNHDA and CDR2 SQIVND (reference sequence). With 5 bases clipped from V and 4 bases from J, the junction kept 6 bases outside the gene matches. DNA for the CDR3: TGTGCCAGTAGTCCCCGGACAGGGGGCGGCACCGGGGAGCTGTTTTTT. Translating it yields CASSPRTGGGTGELFF.

The CDR3 loop is CASSLSGGVNEKLFF. The CDR3 nucleotides are TGTGCCAGCAGTCTATCCGGGGGTGTGAATGAAAAACTGTTTTTT. The chain couples TRBV28 to TRBJ1-4, with D possibly TRBD1 on 5 matching bases. The CDR3 loop spans 15 amino acids. Trimming removed 5 bases from V and 5 bases from J, with 15 bases in between. From germline, CDR1 is MDHEN and CDR2 SYDVKM.

The chain employs TRBV7-9 and TRBJ2-7; 9 nucleotides agree with TRBD1. The germline V gene encodes CDR1 SEHNR and CDR2 FQNEAQ (reference sequence). The CDR3 contains 16 residues. With 3 bases clipped from V and 5 bases from J, the junction kept 11 bases outside the gene matches. CDR3 nucleotides: TGTGCCAGCAGCTTGCTACAGGGGGCGTTTGGGGACGAGCAGTACTTC. Translation gives CASSLLQGAFGDEQYF.